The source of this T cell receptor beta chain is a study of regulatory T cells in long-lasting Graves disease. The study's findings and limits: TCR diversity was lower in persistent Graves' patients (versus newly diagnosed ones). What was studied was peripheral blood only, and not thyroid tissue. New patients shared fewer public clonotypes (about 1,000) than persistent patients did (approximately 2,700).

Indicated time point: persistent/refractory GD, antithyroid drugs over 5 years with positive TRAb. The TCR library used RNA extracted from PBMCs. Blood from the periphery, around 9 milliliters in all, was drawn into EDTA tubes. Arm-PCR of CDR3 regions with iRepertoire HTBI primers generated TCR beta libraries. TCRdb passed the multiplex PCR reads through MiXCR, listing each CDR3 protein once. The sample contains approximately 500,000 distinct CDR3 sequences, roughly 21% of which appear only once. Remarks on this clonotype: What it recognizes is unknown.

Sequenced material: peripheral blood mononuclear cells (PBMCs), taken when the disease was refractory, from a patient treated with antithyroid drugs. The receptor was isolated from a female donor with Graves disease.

CDR3 nucleotides: TGTGCCAGCAGGGTACAGGGGGAGAATGAGCAGTTCTTC. Protein product: CASRVQGENEQFF. V is TRBV7-2 and J is TRBJ2-1; 8 bases agree with TRBD1. V gave up 6 bases and J gave up 7 bases; unmatched junction bases: 5. CDR1 SGHTA and CDR2 FQGNSA come from the germline V gene. CDR3 length: 13 residues.